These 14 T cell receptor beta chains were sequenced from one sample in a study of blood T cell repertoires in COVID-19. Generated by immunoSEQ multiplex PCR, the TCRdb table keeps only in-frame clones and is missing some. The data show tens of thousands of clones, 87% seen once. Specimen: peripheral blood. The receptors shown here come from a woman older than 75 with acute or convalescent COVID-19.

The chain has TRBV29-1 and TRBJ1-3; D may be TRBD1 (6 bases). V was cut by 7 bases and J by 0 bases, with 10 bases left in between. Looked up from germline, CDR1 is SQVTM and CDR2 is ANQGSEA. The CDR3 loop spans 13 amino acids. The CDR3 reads CSAGQNSGNTIYF. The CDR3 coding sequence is TGCAGCGCTGGACAGAACTCTGGAAACACCATATATTTT.

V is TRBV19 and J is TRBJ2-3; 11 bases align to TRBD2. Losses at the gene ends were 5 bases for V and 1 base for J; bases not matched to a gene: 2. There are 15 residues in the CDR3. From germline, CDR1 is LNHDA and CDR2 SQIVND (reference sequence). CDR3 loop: CASSELAGGTDTQYF. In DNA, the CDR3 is TGTGCCAGTAGTGAACTAGCGGGGGGCACAGATACGCAGTATTTT.

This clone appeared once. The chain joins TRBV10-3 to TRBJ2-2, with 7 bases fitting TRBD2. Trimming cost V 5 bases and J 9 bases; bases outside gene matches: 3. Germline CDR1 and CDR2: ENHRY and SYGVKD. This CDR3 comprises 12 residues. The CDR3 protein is CAISSGTRELFF. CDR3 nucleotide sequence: TGTGCCATCAGTAGCGGGACCCGGGAGCTGTTTTTT.

The CDR3 bases are TGTGCCAGCAGCCGCAGGGGGCATGACGGGGTGAACACTGAAGCTTTCTTT. It codes for CASSRRGHDGVNTEAFF. This chain uses TRBV13 with TRBJ1-1, with 8 bases matching TRBD1. The V and J ends lost 5 bases and 0 bases, in that order; junction bases with no gene match: 11. The germline gives CDR1 PRHDT, CDR2 FYEKMQ (reference sequence). The CDR3 covers 17 residues. The full variable domain, with the rest looked up from reference TRBV13 and TRBJ1-1, is AAGVIQSPRHLIKEKRETATLKCYPIPRHDTVYWYQQGPGQDPQFLISFYEKMQSDKGSIPDRFSAQQFSDYHSELNMSSLELGDSALYFCASSRRGHDGVNTEAFFGQGTRLTVV.

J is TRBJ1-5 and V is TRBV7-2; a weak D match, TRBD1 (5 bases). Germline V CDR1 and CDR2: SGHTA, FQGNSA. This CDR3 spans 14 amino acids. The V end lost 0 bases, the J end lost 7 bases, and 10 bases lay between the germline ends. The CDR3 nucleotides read TGTGCCAGCAGCTTAGCAGGGGTAGGGCAGCCCCAGCATTTT. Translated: CASSLAGVGQPQHF.

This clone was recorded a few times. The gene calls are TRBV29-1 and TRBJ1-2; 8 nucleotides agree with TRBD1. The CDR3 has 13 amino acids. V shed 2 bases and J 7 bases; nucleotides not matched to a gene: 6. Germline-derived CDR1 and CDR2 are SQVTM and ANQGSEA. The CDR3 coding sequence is TGCAGCGTTGAAACACAGGGGGGCGTTGGCTACACCTTC. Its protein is CSVETQGGVGYTF.

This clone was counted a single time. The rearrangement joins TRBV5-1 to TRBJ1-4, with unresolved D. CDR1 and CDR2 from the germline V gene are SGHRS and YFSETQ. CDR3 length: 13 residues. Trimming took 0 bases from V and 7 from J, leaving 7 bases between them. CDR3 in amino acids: CASSLASGEKLFF. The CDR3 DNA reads TGCGCCAGCAGCTTGGCCTCAGGTGAAAAACTGTTTTTT. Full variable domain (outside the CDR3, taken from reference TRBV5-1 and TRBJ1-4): KAGVTQTPRYLIKTRGQQVTLSCSPISGHRSVSWYQQTPGQGLQFLFEYFSETQRNKGNFPGRFSGRQFSNSRSEMNVSTLELGDSALYLCASSLASGEKLFFGSGTQLSVL.

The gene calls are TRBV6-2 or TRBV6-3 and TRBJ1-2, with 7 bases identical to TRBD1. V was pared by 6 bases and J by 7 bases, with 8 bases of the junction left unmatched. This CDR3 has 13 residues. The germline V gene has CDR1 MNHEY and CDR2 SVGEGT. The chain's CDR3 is CASSSDRVSGYTF. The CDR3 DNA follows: TGTGCCAGCAGCTCTGACAGGGTCTCTGGCTACACCTTC.

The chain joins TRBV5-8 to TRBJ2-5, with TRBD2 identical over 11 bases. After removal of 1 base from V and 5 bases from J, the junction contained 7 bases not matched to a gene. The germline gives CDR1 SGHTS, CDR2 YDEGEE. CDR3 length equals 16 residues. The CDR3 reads CASSLRILAGVETQYF. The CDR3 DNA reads TGTGCCAGCAGCTTGCGTATACTAGCGGGAGTCGAGACCCAGTACTTC.

The CDR3 loop is CASSESPGGIQETQYF. The CDR3 DNA sequence: TGTGCCAGCAGTGAGTCCCCCGGAGGGATCCAAGAGACCCAGTACTTC. The chain combines TRBV2 with TRBJ2-5; D is possibly TRBD2 (6 bases). The CDR3 is 16 amino acids. CDR1 is SNHLY and CDR2 is FYNNEI in the germline V gene. V was trimmed by 3 bases and J by 1 base, leaving 15 bases between them.

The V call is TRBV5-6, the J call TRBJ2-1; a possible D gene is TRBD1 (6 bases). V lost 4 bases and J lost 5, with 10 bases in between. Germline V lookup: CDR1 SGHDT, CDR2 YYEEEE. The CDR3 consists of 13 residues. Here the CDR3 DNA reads TGTGCCAGCAGCCCGGACAGAGACAATGAGCAGTTCTTC. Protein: CASSPDRDNEQFF.

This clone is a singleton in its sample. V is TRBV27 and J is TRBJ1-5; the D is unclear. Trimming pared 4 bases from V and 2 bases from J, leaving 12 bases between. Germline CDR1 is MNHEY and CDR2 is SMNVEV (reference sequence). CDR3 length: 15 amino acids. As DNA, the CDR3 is TGTGCCAGCAGTTCGATCCGGGGAGGCAATCAGCCCCAGCATTTT. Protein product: CASSSIRGGNQPQHF.

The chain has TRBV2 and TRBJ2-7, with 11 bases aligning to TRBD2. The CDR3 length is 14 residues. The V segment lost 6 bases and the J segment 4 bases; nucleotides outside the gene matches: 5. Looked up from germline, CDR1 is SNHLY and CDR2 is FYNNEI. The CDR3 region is CASSDSGGVYEQYF. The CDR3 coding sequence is TGTGCCAGCAGCGATAGCGGGGGGGTGTACGAGCAGTACTTC. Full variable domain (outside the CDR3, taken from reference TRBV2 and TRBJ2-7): EPEVTQTPSHQVTQMGQEVILRCVPISNHLYFYWYRQILGQKVEFLVSFYNNEISEKSEIFDDQFSVERPDGSNFTLKIRSTKLEDSAMYFCASSDSGGVYEQYFGPGTRLTVT.

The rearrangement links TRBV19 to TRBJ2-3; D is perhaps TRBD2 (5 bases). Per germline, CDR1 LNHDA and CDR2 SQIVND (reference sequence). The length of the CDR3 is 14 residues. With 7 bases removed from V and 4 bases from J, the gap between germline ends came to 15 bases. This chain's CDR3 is CASNSLDPADTQYF. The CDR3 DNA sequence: TGTGCCAGTAACTCACTAGATCCCGCAGATACGCAGTATTTT.